This T cell receptor (beta chain) was documented in a study of regulatory T cells in long-lasting Graves disease. Study results and caveats: TRBV28 was favored in persistent disease, as were TRBJ1-2 and TRBJ2-5.

Arm-PCR of CDR3 regions and iRepertoire HTBI primers were the basis on which TCR beta libraries were built. TCRdb analysed the multiplex PCR reads with MiXCR anew, one entry per CDR3 protein. The sample lists some 450,000 distinct CDR3 sequences; less than 25% were seen once. The time point denotes: persistent/refractory GD, antithyroid drugs over 5 years with positive TRAb. From RNA extracted from PBMCs, the TCR library was made. Many counts were recorded for this clonotype. Its antigen is not known. V trimming: 5 bases; J trimming: 3 bases; junction bases outside the gene matches: 5. CDR3 size: 14 residues. Germline V lookup: CDR1 SGHRS, CDR2 YFSETQ.

V is TRBV5-1 and J is TRBJ2-7; 10 nucleotides line up with TRBD2. The sequencing used peripheral blood mononuclear cells (PBMCs), collected when the disease was refractory, from a patient treated with antithyroid drugs. This clonotype was obtained from a female donor with Graves disease. CDR3 loop: CASRTASGGYEQYF. The CDR3 coding sequence is TGCGCCAGCAGAACGGCTAGCGGGGGCTACGAGCAGTACTTC.